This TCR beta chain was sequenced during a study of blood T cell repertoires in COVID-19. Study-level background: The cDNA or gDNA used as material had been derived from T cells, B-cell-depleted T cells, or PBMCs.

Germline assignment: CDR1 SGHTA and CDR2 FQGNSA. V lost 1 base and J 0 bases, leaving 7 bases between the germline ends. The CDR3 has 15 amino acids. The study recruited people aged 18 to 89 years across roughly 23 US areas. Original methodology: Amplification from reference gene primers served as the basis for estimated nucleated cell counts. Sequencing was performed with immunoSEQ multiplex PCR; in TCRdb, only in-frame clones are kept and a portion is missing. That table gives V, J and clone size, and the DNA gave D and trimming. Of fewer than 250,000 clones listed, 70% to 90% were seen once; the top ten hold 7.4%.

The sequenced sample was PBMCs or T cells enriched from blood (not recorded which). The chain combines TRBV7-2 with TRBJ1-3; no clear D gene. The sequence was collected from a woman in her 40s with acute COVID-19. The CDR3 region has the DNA TGTGCCAGCAGCTTAGATGGCCTCTCTGGAAACACCATATATTTT. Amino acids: CASSLDGLSGNTIYF. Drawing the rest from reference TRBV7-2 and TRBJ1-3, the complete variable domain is GAGVSQSPSNKVTEKGKDVELRCDPISGHTALYWYRQSLGQGLEFLIYFQGNSAPDKSGLPSDRFSAERTGGSVSTLTIQRTQQEDSAVYLCASSLDGLSGNTIYFGEGSWLTVV.